This entry concerns a single T cell receptor beta chain. The data derive from a study of early T cells in non-severe SARS-CoV-2 infection. A single record per CDR3 protein comes from TCRdb applying MiXCR to the 5' RACE reads. The repertoire holds 65,000 to 90,000 distinct CDR3 sequences, roughly 12% seen once, with 4% to 5.5% in the top ten. The CDR3 length is 15 residues. V dropped 3 bases and J dropped 6 bases, with 16 bases sitting between them. The germline V gene encodes CDR1 SGHAT and CDR2 FQNNGV. The clonotype comes from an adult who was a healthcare worker with PCR-confirmed SARS-CoV-2 infection or an uninfected control (not recorded which). Sequenced sample: whole blood. The genes are TRBV11-2 and TRBJ2-3, with a possible D match to TRBD1 (5 bases). The DNA for the CDR3 is TGTGCCAGCAGCTTCCGAGACAGCCTACGGGATACGCAGTATTTT. This encodes CASSFRDSLRDTQYF.